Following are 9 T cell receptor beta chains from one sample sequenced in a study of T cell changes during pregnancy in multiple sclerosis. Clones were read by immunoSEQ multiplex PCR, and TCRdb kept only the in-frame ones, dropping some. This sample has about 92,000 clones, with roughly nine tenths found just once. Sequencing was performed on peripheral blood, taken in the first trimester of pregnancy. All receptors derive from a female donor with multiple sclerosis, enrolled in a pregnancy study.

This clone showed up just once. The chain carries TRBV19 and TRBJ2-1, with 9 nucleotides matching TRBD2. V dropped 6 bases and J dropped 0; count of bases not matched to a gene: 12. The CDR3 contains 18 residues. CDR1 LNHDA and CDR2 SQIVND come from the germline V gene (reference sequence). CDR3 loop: CASSAFPSGAASYNEQFF. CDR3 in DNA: TGTGCCAGTAGCGCCTTCCCTAGCGGGGCCGCCTCCTACAATGAGCAGTTCTTC.

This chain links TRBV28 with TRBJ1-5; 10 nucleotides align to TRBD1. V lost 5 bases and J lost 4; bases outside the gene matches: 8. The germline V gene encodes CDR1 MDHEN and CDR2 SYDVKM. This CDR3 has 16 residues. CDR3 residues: CASSPQTGGANQPQHF. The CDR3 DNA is TGTGCCAGCAGTCCTCAGACAGGGGGCGCGAATCAGCCCCAGCATTTT.

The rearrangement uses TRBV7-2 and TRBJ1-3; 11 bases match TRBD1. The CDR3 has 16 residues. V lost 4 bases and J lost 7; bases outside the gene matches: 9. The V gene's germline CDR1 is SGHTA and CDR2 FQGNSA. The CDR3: CASSSDSGQGANTIYF. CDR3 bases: TGTGCCAGCAGCTCCGATTCAGGACAGGGGGCCAACACCATATATTTT.

DNA for the CDR3: TGTGCCAGCAAAGGCCGGCTAGCGGGAAAAGGGGAGACCCAGTACTTC. This codes for CASKGRLAGKGETQYF. The chain carries TRBV5-4 and TRBJ2-5; 9 bases line up with TRBD2. V trimming: 6 bases; J trimming: 5 bases; junction bases outside the gene matches: 14. Per the germline V gene, CDR1 is SGHNT and CDR2 is YYREEE (reference sequence). The length of the CDR3 is 16 residues.

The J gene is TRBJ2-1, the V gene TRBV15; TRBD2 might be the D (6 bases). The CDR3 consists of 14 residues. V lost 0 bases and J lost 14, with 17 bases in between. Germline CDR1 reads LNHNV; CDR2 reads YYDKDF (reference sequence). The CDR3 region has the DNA TGTGCCACCAGCAGAGAGTCTAGCGCAGTTCAAAAGTTCTTC. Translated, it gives CATSRESSAVQKFF.

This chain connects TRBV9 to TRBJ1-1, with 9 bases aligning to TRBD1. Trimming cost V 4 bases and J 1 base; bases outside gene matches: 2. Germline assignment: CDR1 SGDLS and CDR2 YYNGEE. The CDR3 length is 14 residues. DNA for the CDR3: TGTGCCAGCAGCACAGGGGGCTCGAACACTGAAGCTTTCTTT. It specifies CASSTGGSNTEAFF.

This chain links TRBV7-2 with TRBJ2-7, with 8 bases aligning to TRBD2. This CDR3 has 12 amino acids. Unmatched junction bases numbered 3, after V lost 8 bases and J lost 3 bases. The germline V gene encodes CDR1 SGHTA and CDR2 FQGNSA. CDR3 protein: CASGSGSYEQYF. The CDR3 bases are TGTGCCAGCGGGAGCGGGAGCTACGAGCAGTACTTC.

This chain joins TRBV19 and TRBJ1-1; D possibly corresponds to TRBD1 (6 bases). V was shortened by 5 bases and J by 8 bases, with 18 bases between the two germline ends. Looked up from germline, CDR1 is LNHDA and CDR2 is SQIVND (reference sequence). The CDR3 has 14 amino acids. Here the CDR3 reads CASSPDNLGTEAFF. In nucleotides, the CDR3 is TGTGCCAGTAGTCCTGATAATCTTGGGACAGAAGCTTTCTTT.

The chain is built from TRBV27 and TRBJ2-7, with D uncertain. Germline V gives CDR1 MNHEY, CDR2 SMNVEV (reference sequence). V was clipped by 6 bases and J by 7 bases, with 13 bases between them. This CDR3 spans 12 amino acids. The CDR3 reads CASRSPGGEQYF. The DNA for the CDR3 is TGTGCCAGCAGATCCCCCGGCGGTGAGCAGTACTTC.